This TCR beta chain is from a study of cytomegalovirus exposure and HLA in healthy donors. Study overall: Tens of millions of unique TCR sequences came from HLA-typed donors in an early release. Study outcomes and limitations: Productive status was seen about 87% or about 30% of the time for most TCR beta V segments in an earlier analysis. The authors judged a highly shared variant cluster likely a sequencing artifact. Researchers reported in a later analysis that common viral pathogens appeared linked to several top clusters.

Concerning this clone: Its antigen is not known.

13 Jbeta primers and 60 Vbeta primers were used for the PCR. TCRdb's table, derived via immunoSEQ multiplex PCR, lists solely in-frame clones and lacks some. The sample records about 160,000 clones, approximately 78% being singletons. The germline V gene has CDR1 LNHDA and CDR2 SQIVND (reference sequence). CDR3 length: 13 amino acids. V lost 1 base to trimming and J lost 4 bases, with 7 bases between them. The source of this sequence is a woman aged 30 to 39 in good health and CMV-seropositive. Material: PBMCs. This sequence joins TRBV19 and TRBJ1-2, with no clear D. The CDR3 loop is CASSIGRRYGYTF. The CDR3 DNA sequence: TGTGCCAGTAGTATAGGGCGGCGCTATGGCTACACCTTC.